This is a list of T cell receptor beta chains from one sample in a study of T cell responses to AZD1222 COVID-19 vaccine. Profiling relied on immunoSEQ multiplex PCR, and the TCRdb table lists in-frame clones only, not all of them. The table lists some 120,000 clones, 90% of them singletons. This material consisted of peripheral blood, taken on day 0 of AZD1222 vaccination. These receptors all come from an adult in good health. CDR3s include the opening cysteine and the closing phenylalanine or tryptophan. A D gene is named only where the DNA matches it firmly. Part of the rows lack a size; the others show once, few, many or a class for expanded clones.

D: NA
J: TRBJ2-7
V: TRBV7-2
size: NA
DNA: TGTGCCAGCAGCTTATCGCCGGCTAGGGCCTACGAGCAGTACTTC
CDR3: CASSLSPARAYEQYF

D: TRBD2
J: TRBJ2-1
V: TRBV5-1
size: NA
DNA: TGCGCCAGCAGTTACGGGACTAGCGGATTCAATGAGCAGTTCTTC
CDR3: CASSYGTSGFNEQFF

D: NA
J: TRBJ1-2
V: TRBV12-3/TRBV12-4
size: NA
DNA: TGTGCCAGCAGCCCCGGGACCCTTGTGGGCTACACCTTC
CDR3: CASSPGTLVGYTF

D: NA
J: TRBJ1-1
V: TRBV28
size: NA
DNA: TGTGCCAGCAGCAGGGTTGTGAACACTGAAGCTTTCTTT
CDR3: CASSRVVNTEAFF

D: NA
J: TRBJ1-6
V: TRBV19
size: NA
DNA: TGTGCCAGTAGTATTCGGGATAATTCACCCCTCCACTTT
CDR3: CASSIRDNSPLHF

D: NA
J: TRBJ2-7
V: TRBV11-2
size: NA
DNA: TGTGCCAGCAGTCCCCCCGGATTAGAGACGGAGGGGTACGAGCAGTACTTC
CDR3: CASSPPGLETEGYEQYF

D: TRBD1
J: TRBJ1-2
V: TRBV28
size: NA
DNA: TGTGCCAGCAGTTTAGGACAGGCTAACTATGGCTACACCTTC
CDR3: CASSLGQANYGYTF

D: NA
J: TRBJ1-2
V: TRBV2
size: NA
DNA: TGTGCCAGCAGGGGGGTCCTAATTCAAGGCTACACCTTC
CDR3: CASRGVLIQGYTF

D: NA
J: TRBJ2-1
V: TRBV12-3/TRBV12-4
size: once
DNA: TGTGCCAGCAGCCTCCTAGCATATGAGCAGTTCTTC
CDR3: CASSLLAYEQFF

D: NA
J: TRBJ1-6
V: TRBV7-8
size: NA
DNA: TGTGCCAGCAGCTTAGATATCGGGTCACCCCTCCACTTT
CDR3: CASSLDIGSPLHF